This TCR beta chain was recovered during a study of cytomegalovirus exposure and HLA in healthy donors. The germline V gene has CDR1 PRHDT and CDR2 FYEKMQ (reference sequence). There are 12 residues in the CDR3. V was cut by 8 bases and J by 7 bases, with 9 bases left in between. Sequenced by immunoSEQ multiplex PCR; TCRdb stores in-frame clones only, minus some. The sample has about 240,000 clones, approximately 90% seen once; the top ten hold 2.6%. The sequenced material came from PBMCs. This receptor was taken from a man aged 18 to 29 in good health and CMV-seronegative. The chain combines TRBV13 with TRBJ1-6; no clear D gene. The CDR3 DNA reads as TGTGCCAGCGGTGCCGGGAATTCACCCCTCCACTTT. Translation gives CASGAGNSPLHF.